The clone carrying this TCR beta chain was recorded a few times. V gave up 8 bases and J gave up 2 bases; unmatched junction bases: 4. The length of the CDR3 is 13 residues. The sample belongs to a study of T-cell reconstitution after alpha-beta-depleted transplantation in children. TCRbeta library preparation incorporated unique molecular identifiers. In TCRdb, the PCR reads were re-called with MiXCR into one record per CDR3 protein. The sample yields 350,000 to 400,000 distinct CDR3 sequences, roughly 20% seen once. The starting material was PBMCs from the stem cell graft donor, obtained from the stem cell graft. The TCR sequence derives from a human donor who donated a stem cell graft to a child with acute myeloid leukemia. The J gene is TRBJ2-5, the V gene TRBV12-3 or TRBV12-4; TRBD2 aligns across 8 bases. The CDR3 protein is CASQLAVQETQYF. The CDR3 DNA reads TGTGCCAGCCAACTAGCGGTTCAAGAGACCCAGTACTTC.